The next 10 T cell receptor beta chains were all read from a single sample in a study of blood T cell repertoires in COVID-19. Sequencing used immunoSEQ multiplex PCR; TCRdb keeps in-frame clones, though not all of them. The sample contains about 63,000 clones, about 80% of which appear only once. Sequencing was done on a sample of peripheral blood. The receptors originated from a human donor in a cohort sampled during active COVID-19.

This clone appeared a single time. The sample has other DNA sequences that encode this CDR3 too. The rearrangement joins TRBV7-9 to TRBJ2-7; a weak D match, TRBD2 (6 bases). CDR3 length: 15 residues. Germline CDR1 and CDR2: SEHNR and FQNEAQ (reference sequence). Trimming left V 1 base short and J 1 base short, with 11 bases between. The CDR3 here is CASSLGLAGSYEQYF. Here the CDR3 DNA reads TGTGCCAGCAGCTTAGGTCTGGCGGGGTCCTACGAGCAGTACTTC. Complete variable domain (other parts from reference TRBV7-9 and TRBJ2-7): DTGVSQNPRHKITKRGQNVTFRCDPISEHNRLYWYRQTLGQGPEFLTYFQNEAQLEKSRLLSDRFSAERPKGSFSTLEIQRTEQGDSAMYLCASSLGLAGSYEQYFGPGTRLTVT.

The rearrangement uses TRBV6-5 and TRBJ1-5; 9 bases fit TRBD1. Trimming cost V 0 bases and J 6 bases; bases outside gene matches: 3. This CDR3 has 15 amino acids. Germline V lookup: CDR1 MNHEY, CDR2 SVGAGI. The CDR3 spells CASSYSGTGTQPQHF. CDR3 nucleotides: TGTGCCAGCAGTTACTCGGGGACAGGGACTCAGCCCCAGCATTTT.

In nucleotides, the CDR3 is TGTGCCAGCGGCCGGGACAGGGGAACCTACGAGCAGTACTTC. Translation: CASGRDRGTYEQYF. The chain links TRBV7-9 to TRBJ2-7; 10 positions agree with TRBD1. Germline V gives CDR1 SEHNR, CDR2 FQNEAQ (reference sequence). Trimming removed 8 bases from V and 2 bases from J; junction bases left unmatched: 6. The CDR3 has 14 residues.

V usage is TRBV6-2 or TRBV6-3 and J usage is TRBJ1-5; 7 bases match TRBD1. CDR1 and CDR2 (germline): MNHEY, SVGEGT. This CDR3 contains 15 residues. J was trimmed by 3 bases and V by 1 base; bases with no gene match: 3. CDR3 DNA: TGTGCCAGCAGTTACTTTGGGACAGACAATCAGCCCCAGCATTTT. It translates to CASSYFGTDNQPQHF.

A few counts support this clone. This CDR3 reads CASSRQGNTEAFF. The DNA for the CDR3 is TGTGCCAGCAGTCGACAGGGGAACACTGAAGCTTTCTTT. This sequence joins TRBV2 and TRBJ1-1; 7 bases are a match to TRBD1. The germline V gene has CDR1 SNHLY and CDR2 FYNNEI. The CDR3 is made up of 13 amino acids. Trimming at V came to 5 bases and at J to 1 base, leaving 1 base not matched to a gene. The variable domain in full, with the rest retrieved from reference TRBV2 and TRBJ1-1, is EPEVTQTPSHQVTQMGQEVILRCVPISNHLYFYWYRQILGQKVEFLVSFYNNEISEKSEIFDDQFSVERPDGSNFTLKIRSTKLEDSAMYFCASSRQGNTEAFFGQGTRLTVV.

The chain employs TRBV28 and TRBJ1-1, with 8 bases aligning to TRBD1. The CDR3 covers 13 residues. V lost 3 bases to trimming and J lost 4 bases; unmatched junction nucleotides: 1. Looked up from germline, CDR1 is MDHEN and CDR2 is SYDVKM. CDR3 sequence (DNA): TGTGCCAGCAGTTTGGACAGGGTCACTGAAGCTTTCTTT. Encoded protein: CASSLDRVTEAFF.

The chain has TRBV30 and TRBJ2-2; D gene uncertain. Germline CDR1 GTSNPN, CDR2 SVGIG (reference sequence). The germline V and J ends were trimmed by 3 bases and 5 bases, with 10 bases remaining between them. There are 13 residues in the CDR3. CDR3 sequence: CAWRFSGTGELFF. The CDR3 DNA reads TGTGCCTGGAGGTTCTCCGGGACCGGGGAGCTGTTTTTT.

V is TRBV7-9 and J is TRBJ1-6; possible D gene TRBD1, 5 bases. V dropped 2 bases and J dropped 2 bases, with 10 bases sitting between them. The CDR3 extends over 16 amino acids. Per the germline V gene, CDR1 is SEHNR and CDR2 is FQNEAQ (reference sequence). CDR3 nucleotide sequence: TGTGCCAGCAGCTTACAACCAGGGACCTATAATTCACCCCTCCACTTT. Translating it yields CASSLQPGTYNSPLHF.

The chain carries TRBV7-8 and TRBJ1-4; a possible D gene is TRBD1 (6 bases). The V end lost 5 bases, the J end lost 3 bases, and 25 bases lay between the germline ends. The germline V gene encodes CDR1 SGHVS and CDR2 FQNEAQ. The CDR3 is made up of 19 amino acids. The DNA of the CDR3 is TGTGCCAGCAGCCCCCAGGGGCAGGGGTGGGGGAGGGCTAATGAAAAACTGTTTTTT. This encodes CASSPQGQGWGRANEKLFF.

The chain combines TRBV6-6 with TRBJ1-4; TRBD1 might be the D (5 bases). Germline CDR1 MNHNY, CDR2 SVGAGI (reference sequence). The CDR3 runs to 14 residues. Trimming cost V 6 bases and J 0 bases, with 8 bases left between them. In DNA, the CDR3 is TGTGCCAGCAGACCGACAGCAACTAATGAAAAACTGTTTTTT. It specifies CASRPTATNEKLFF.